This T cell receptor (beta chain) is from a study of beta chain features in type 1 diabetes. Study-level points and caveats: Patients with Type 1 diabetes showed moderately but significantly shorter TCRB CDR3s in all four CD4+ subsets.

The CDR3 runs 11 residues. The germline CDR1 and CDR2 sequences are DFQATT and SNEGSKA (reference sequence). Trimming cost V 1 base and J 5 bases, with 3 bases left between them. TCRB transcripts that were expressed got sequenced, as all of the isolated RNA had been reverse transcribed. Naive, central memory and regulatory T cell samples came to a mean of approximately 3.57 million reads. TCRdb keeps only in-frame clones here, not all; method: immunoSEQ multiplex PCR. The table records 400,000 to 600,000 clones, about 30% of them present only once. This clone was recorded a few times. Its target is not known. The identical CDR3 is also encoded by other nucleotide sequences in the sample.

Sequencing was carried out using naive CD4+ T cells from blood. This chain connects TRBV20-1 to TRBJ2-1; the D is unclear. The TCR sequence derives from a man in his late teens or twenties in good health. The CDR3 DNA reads TGCAGTGCTAGAGCGGACAATGAGCAGTTCTTC. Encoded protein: CSARADNEQFF.